These T cell receptor beta chains were read from a single sample in a study of somatic mutations in cytotoxic T cells in rheumatoid arthritis. TCRdb's table, derived via immunoSEQ multiplex PCR, lists solely in-frame clones and lacks some. The sample consists of under 5,000 clones, around 78% of them appearing once. Sample: CD8+ T cells sorted from blood, taken at a follow-up visit. Receptors were obtained from a man aged 35 to 55 with rheumatoid arthritis. CDR3s include the opening cysteine and the closing phenylalanine or tryptophan. D genes are given only for firm matches. Some rows have no size entry. The others give once, few or many, or a class for an expanded clone.

D,size,J,V,CDR3,DNA
NA,NA,TRBJ1-5,TRBV19,CASSKTGFNQPQHF,TGTGCCAGTAGTAAGACAGGTTTCAATCAGCCCCAGCATTTT
NA,NA,TRBJ2-1,TRBV6-1,CASSEGDWSYNEQFF,TGTGCCAGCAGTGAAGGGGATTGGTCCTACAATGAGCAGTTCTTC
NA,NA,TRBJ2-7,TRBV4-1,CASSLGIIYEQYF,TGCGCCAGCAGCCTTGGGATCATCTACGAGCAGTACTTC
NA,NA,TRBJ1-4,TRBV6-6,CASSYKRGTNEKLFF,TGTGCCAGCAGTTACAAGAGGGGCACTAATGAAAAACTGTTTTTT
NA,NA,TRBJ1-4,TRBV6-1,CASSEAPPLRRVWEKLFF,TGTGCCAGCAGTGAAGCCCCTCCCTTGCGCCGGGTTTGGGAAAAACTGTTTTTT
NA,NA,TRBJ1-4,TRBV27,CASSAKRGLSEKLFF,TGTGCCAGCAGTGCAAAACGGGGCCTAAGTGAAAAACTGTTTTTT
TRBD1,NA,TRBJ1-1,TRBV28,CASSLGRAGGNTEAFF,TGTGCCAGCAGTTTGGGAAGGGCAGGGGGGAACACTGAAGCTTTCTTT
NA,NA,TRBJ1-3,TRBV7-6,CASSSGASGNTIYF,TGTGCCAGCAGCTCGGGGGCGTCTGGAAACACCATATATTTT
TRBD1,NA,TRBJ1-2,TRBV27,CASSTQGLGYGYTF,TGTGCCAGCAGTACACAGGGGCTTGGCTATGGCTACACCTTC
NA,NA,TRBJ2-2,TRBV19,CASSIRHTNTGELFF,TGTGCCAGTAGTATCCGACACACAAACACCGGGGAGCTGTTTTTT
NA,once,TRBJ1-6,TRBV5-6,CASSFGTYNSPLHF,TGTGCCAGCAGCTTCGGGACCTATAATTCACCCCTCCACTTT
TRBD1,NA,TRBJ1-4,TRBV7-9,CASSGLMGTGATNEKLFF,TGTGCCAGCAGCGGTCTAATGGGGACAGGGGCAACTAATGAAAAACTGTTTTTT
TRBD2,medium-sized,TRBJ2-5,TRBV27,CASSGLAGVGETQYF,TGTGCCAGCAGTGGACTAGCGGGAGTAGGAGAGACCCAGTACTTC
NA,NA,TRBJ1-1,TRBV13,CASSFRGAEAFF,TGTGCCAGCAGCTTCAGAGGGGCTGAAGCTTTCTTT
NA,NA,TRBJ2-6,TRBV5-6,CASSHQGGWSGANVLTF,TGTGCCAGCAGCCACCAGGGGGGTTGGTCTGGGGCCAACGTCCTGACTTTC
TRBD1,NA,TRBJ1-2,TRBV7-6,CASSLGASLPRQGAYVYGYTF,TGTGCCAGCAGCTTAGGGGCTAGCCTTCCGCGACAGGGGGCCTATGTCTATGGCTACACCTTC
TRBD2,few,TRBJ2-5,TRBV25-1,CASSDSLAGFQETQYF,TGTGCCAGCAGTGATAGCCTAGCGGGGTTCCAAGAGACCCAGTACTTC
NA,NA,TRBJ1-2,TRBV6-5,CASSYSSSGSRYGYTF,TGTGCCAGCAGTTACTCGAGTTCAGGCTCTCGCTATGGCTACACCTTC
NA,NA,TRBJ2-5,TRBV7-9,CASSLSLGLETQYF,TGTGCCAGCAGCCTCAGTCTGGGGTTGGAGACCCAGTACTTC
TRBD2,few,TRBJ2-1,TRBV7-3,CASSRLAGGESEQFF,TGTGCCAGCAGCCGTCTAGCGGGAGGGGAGTCTGAGCAGTTCTTC
NA,NA,TRBJ2-1,TRBV18,CASSPGSGHGDEQFF,TGTGCCAGCTCACCAGGGAGCGGGCATGGCGATGAGCAGTTCTTC
NA,NA,TRBJ2-2,TRBV15,CATSRVAYTGELFF,TGTGCCACCAGCAGAGTAGCGTACACCGGGGAGCTGTTTTTT
NA,once,TRBJ2-3,TRBV10-1,CASSESFGTQMIDTQYF,TGCGCCAGCAGTGAGTCGTTTGGGACCCAAATGATAGATACGCAGTATTTT
NA,NA,TRBJ1-1,TRBV10-3,CAISEPSYVEAFF,TGTGCCATCAGTGAGCCCTCCTACGTTGAAGCTTTCTTT
TRBD1,NA,TRBJ1-2,TRBV7-2,CASSSIGTGKYGYTF,TGTGCCAGCAGTTCAATCGGGACAGGGAAATATGGCTACACCTTC
TRBD1,NA,TRBJ2-2,TRBV6-4,CASSDQLGGETGELFF,TGTGCCAGCAGTGACCAATTAGGGGGCGAGACCGGGGAGCTGTTTTTT
TRBD1,few,TRBJ1-1,TRBV7-9,CASRWGQGDTEAFF,TGTGCCAGCAGATGGGGACAGGGAGACACTGAAGCTTTCTTT
NA,large,TRBJ2-1,TRBV4-3,CASSQLSSGYNEQFF,TGCGCCAGCAGCCAACTATCCTCCGGATACAATGAGCAGTTCTTC
NA,NA,TRBJ2-7,TRBV5-6,CASSSPGGEQYF,TGTGCCAGCAGCTCCCCCGGGGGCGAGCAGTACTTC
NA,NA,TRBJ1-2,TRBV6-4,CASSDSGDYGYTF,TGTGCCAGCAGTGACTCAGGGGACTATGGCTACACCTTC
TRBD1,once,TRBJ1-2,TRBV7-9,CASSPGQLTYGYTF,TGTGCCAGCAGCCCGGGACAGCTAACCTATGGCTACACCTTC
NA,few,TRBJ1-2,TRBV19,CALKRAGSADGYTF,TGTGCCTTGAAGAGGGCGGGGTCTGCGGATGGCTACACCTTC
NA,NA,TRBJ2-7,TRBV27,CASSFGGAGYEQYF,TGTGCCAGCAGTTTTGGGGGCGCGGGGTACGAGCAGTACTTC
TRBD1,NA,TRBJ1-2,TRBV11-1,CASSPGQGDVYGYTF,TGTGCCAGCAGCCCAGGACAGGGGGACGTCTATGGCTACACCTTC
TRBD2,NA,TRBJ2-2,TRBV27,CASSSRPSGGGELFF,TGTGCCAGCAGTTCACGGCCCAGCGGGGGCGGGGAGCTGTTTTTT
NA,NA,TRBJ2-7,TRBV27,CASRMQALSYEQYF,TGTGCCAGCAGAATGCAGGCTCTCTCCTACGAGCAGTACTTC
NA,NA,TRBJ2-6,TRBV29-1,CSVPTDSGVSGANVLTF,TGCAGCGTTCCCACCGACAGCGGCGTAAGCGGGGCCAACGTCCTGACTTTC
TRBD1,NA,TRBJ1-4,TRBV11-2,CASSPSRGQGTEKLFF,TGTGCCAGCAGCCCGAGTCGGGGACAGGGGACCGAAAAACTGTTTTTT
NA,NA,TRBJ2-2,TRBV5-6,CASSLDRVNTGELFF,TGTGCCAGCAGCTTGGACAGGGTAAACACCGGGGAGCTGTTTTTT
NA,medium-sized,TRBJ2-2,TRBV6-4,CASSDRDTGELFF,TGTGCCAGCAGTGACAGGGACACCGGGGAGCTGTTTTTT
TRBD2,NA,TRBJ2-3,TRBV6-1,CASSELSGGASTDTQYF,TGTGCCAGCAGTGAATTAAGCGGGGGGGCCTCCACAGATACGCAGTATTTT
NA,NA,TRBJ2-2,TRBV19,CASSFRPRAGELFF,TGTGCCAGTAGTTTCAGGCCCCGCGCCGGGGAGCTGTTTTTT
NA,once,TRBJ2-4,TRBV9,CASSGSQGQNIQYF,TGTGCCAGCAGCGGTAGCCAGGGTCAAAACATTCAGTACTTC
NA,NA,TRBJ2-7,TRBV30,CAGPRPIGYEQYF,TGTGCCGGCCCGCGACCAATTGGGTACGAGCAGTACTTC
TRBD2,few,TRBJ2-1,TRBV28,CASSLGSEGLAGHEQFF,TGTGCCAGCAGTTTGGGGAGTGAGGGACTAGCGGGACATGAGCAGTTCTTC
NA,NA,TRBJ1-1,TRBV27,CASSLSPGLGTEAFF,TGTGCCAGCAGTTTAAGTCCTGGATTAGGGACTGAAGCTTTCTTT
NA,few,TRBJ2-3,TRBV10-3,CAISESGSSEADTQYF,TGTGCCATCAGTGAGTCCGGGAGCTCGGAGGCAGATACGCAGTATTTT
TRBD1,NA,TRBJ2-1,TRBV7-9,CASSSPPGTGSHNEQFF,TGTGCCAGCAGCTCCCCACCCGGGACAGGCTCTCACAATGAGCAGTTCTTC
NA,few,TRBJ1-1,TRBV7-9,CASSAVRRTEAFF,TGTGCCAGCAGCGCTGTCCGTAGGACTGAAGCTTTCTTT
NA,NA,TRBJ2-7,TRBV2,CASSPGAWSHEQYF,TGTGCCAGCAGCCCCGGGGCCTGGAGTCACGAGCAGTACTTC
NA,NA,TRBJ1-2,TRBV11-2,CASSARGGYYGYTF,TGTGCCAGCAGCGCACGGGGGGGGTACTATGGCTACACCTTC
NA,NA,TRBJ2-7,TRBV6-1,CASSEASEGFYEQYF,TGTGCCAGCAGTGAAGCGTCGGAGGGCTTCTACGAGCAGTACTTC
NA,NA,TRBJ2-2,TRBV7-9,CASSLNGAGELFF,TGTGCCAGCAGCTTAAACGGCGCCGGGGAGCTGTTTTTT